The T cell receptor beta chain described here comes from a study of human T cells and chemical hapten exposure. Whole-study context: Each patch test put 0.01% DPC on the upper back, and results were read at 6 days. Broader study findings: Donors' alopecia may make their immune response differ from healthy people's. Controls formed significantly fewer large CDR3 similarity clusters than expanded TCRs did.

Each CDR3 protein is one row after TCRdb ran MiXCR on the RACE reads. The data contain 300,000 to 450,000 distinct CDR3 sequences, about 4.4% of them singletons. This clonotype was found many times. Its matching antigen is unknown. Germline-derived CDR1 and CDR2 are MNHNY and SVGAGI (reference sequence). V lost 2 bases, J lost 5 bases, and 2 bases stayed unmatched. The CDR3 sequence is 15 residues long. Time point here: patch test 1, 2 weeks after DPC sensitization. Indicated treatment: therapeutic diphenylcyclopropenone sensitization with weekly scalp DPC. It was from unfractionated whole blood that total RNA was extracted.

The origin of this receptor is a woman in her forties or fifties with alopecia areata. Some clones in this sample may be carry-over from other donors' samples. The chain employs TRBV6-6 and TRBJ1-6; 8 bases align to TRBD1. The specimen comprised whole blood, sampled in connection with sensitization to the hapten diphenylcyclopropenone (DPC). CDR3 nucleotides: TGTGCCAGCAGTTACACGGGACAGGATAATTCACCCCTCCACTTT. It codes for CASSYTGQDNSPLHF.